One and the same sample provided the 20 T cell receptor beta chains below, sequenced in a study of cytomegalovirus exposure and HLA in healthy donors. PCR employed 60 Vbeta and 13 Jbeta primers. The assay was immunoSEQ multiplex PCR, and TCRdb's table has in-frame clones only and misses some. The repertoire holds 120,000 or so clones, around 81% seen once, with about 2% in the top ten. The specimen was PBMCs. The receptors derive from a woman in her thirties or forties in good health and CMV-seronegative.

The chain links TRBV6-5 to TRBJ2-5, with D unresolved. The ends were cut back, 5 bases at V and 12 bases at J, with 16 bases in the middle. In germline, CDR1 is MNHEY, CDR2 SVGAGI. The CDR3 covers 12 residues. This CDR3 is CASSEALSWEYF. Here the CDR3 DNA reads TGTGCCAGCAGTGAAGCGCTTTCATGGGAGTACTTC.

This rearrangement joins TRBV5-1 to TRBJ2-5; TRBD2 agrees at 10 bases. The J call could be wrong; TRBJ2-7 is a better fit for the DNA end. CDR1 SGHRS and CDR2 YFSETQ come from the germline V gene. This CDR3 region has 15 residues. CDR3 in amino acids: CASSTGTSDSYEQYF. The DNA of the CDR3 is TGCGCCAGCAGCACGGGGACTAGCGACTCCTACGAGCAGTACTTC.

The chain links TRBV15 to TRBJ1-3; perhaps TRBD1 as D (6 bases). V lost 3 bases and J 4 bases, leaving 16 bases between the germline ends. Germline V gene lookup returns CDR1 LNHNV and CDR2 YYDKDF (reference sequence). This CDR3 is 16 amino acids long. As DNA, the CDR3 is TGTGCCACCAGCAGGGGCGGCAGGGGCTCAGGAAACACCATATATTTT. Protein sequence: CATSRGGRGSGNTIYF. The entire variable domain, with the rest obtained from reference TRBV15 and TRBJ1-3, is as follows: DAMVIQNPRYQVTQFGKPVTLSCSQTLNHNVMYWYQQKSSQAPKLLFHYYDKDFNNEADTPDNFQSRRPNTSFCFLDIRSPGLGDTAMYLCATSRGGRGSGNTIYFGEGSWLTVV.

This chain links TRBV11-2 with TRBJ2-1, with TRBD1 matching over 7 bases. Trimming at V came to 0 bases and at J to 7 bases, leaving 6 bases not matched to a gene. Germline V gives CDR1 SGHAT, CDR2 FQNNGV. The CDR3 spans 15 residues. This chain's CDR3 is CASSLDYPGQNEQFF. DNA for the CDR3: TGTGCCAGCAGCTTAGATTATCCGGGACAGAATGAGCAGTTCTTC.

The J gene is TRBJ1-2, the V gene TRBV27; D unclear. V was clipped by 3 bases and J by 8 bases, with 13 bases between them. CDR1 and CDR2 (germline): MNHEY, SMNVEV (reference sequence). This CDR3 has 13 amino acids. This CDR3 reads CASSLRVREGYTF. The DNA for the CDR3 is TGTGCCAGCAGTTTGCGTGTCCGGGAGGGCTACACCTTC.

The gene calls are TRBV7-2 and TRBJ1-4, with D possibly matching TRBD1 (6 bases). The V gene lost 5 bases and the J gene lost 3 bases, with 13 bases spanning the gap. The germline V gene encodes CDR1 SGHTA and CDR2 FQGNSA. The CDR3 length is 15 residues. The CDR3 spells CASSNKQGPNEKLFF. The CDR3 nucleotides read TGTGCCAGCAGCAACAAGCAGGGGCCTAATGAAAAACTGTTTTTT.

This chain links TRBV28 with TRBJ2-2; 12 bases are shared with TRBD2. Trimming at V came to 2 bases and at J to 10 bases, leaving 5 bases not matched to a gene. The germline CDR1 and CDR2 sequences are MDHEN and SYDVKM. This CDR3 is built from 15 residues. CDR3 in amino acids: CASSLTPSGGAELFF. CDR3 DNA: TGTGCCAGCAGTTTAACCCCTAGCGGGGGGGCGGAGCTGTTTTTT.

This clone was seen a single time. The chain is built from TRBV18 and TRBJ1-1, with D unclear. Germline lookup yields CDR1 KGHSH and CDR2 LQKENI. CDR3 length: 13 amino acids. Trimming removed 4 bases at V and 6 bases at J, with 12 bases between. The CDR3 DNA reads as TGTGCCAGCTCACGAGACTCTCGCGCTGAAGCTTTCTTT. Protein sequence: CASSRDSRAEAFF. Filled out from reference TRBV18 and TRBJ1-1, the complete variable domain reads NAGVMQNPRHLVRRRGQEARLRCSPMKGHSHVYWYRQLPEEGLKFMVYLQKENIIDESGMPKERFSAEFPKEGPSILRIQQVVRGDSAAYFCASSRDSRAEAFFGQGTRLTVV.

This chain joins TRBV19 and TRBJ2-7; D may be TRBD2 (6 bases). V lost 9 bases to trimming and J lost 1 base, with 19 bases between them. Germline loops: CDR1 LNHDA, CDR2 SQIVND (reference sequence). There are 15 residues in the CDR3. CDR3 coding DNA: TGTGCCAGCGCAGCCCCCATCGCGGGGTCCTACGAGCAGTACTTC. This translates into CASAAPIAGSYEQYF.

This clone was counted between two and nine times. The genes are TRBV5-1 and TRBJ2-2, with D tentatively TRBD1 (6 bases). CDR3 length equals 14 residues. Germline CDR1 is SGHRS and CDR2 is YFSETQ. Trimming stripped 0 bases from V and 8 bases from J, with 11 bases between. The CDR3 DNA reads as TGCGCCAGCAGCTTGGGCATCGGGACAGGGGAGCTGTTTTTT. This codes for CASSLGIGTGELFF.

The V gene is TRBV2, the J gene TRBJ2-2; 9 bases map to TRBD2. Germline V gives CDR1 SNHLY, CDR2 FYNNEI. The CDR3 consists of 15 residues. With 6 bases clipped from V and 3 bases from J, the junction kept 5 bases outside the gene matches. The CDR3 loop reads CASRALAGYTGELFF. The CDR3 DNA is TGTGCCAGCAGAGCGCTAGCGGGGTACACCGGGGAGCTGTTTTTT. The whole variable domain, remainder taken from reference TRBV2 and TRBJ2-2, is EPEVTQTPSHQVTQMGQEVILRCVPISNHLYFYWYRQILGQKVEFLVSFYNNEISEKSEIFDDQFSVERPDGSNFTLKIRSTKLEDSAMYFCASRALAGYTGELFFGEGSRLTVL.

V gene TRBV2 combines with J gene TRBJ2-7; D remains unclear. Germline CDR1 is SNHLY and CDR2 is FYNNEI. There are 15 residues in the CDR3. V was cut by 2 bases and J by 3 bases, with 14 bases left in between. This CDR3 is CASSELGAPNYEQYF. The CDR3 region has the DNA TGTGCCAGCAGTGAATTAGGAGCTCCGAACTACGAGCAGTACTTC.

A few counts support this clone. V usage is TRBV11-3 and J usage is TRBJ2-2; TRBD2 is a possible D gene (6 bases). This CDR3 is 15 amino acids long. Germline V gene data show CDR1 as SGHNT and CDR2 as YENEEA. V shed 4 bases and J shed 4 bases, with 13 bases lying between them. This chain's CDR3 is CASSSRAGGTGELFF. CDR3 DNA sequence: TGTGCCAGCAGCTCTAGGGCCGGGGGCACCGGGGAGCTGTTTTTT.

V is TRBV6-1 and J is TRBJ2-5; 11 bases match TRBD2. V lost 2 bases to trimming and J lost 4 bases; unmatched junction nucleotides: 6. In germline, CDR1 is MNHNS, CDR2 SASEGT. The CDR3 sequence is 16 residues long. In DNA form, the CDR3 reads TGTGCCAGCAGTGAAAGTCCACTAGCGGGGGTAGAGACCCAGTACTTC. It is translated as CASSESPLAGVETQYF.

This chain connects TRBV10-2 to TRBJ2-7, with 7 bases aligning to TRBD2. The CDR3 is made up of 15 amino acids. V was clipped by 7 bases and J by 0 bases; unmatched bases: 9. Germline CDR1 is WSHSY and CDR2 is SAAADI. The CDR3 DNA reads TGCGCCAGCATTCGCGGGAGAGACCTCTCCTACGAGCAGTACTTC. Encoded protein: CASIRGRDLSYEQYF.

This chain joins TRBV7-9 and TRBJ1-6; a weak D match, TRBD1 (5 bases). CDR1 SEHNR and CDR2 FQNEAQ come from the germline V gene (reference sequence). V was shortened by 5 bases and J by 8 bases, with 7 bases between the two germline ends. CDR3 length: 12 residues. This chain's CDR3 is CASSRGDSPLHF. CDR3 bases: TGTGCCAGCAGCCGGGGGGATTCACCCCTCCACTTT.

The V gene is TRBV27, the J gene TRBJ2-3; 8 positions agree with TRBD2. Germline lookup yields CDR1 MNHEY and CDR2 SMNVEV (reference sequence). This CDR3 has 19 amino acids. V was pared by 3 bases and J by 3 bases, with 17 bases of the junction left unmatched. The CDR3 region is CASSFGGGTTLFGTDTQYF. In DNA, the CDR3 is TGTGCCAGCAGTTTCGGCGGGGGGACTACCCTTTTCGGTACAGATACGCAGTATTTT.

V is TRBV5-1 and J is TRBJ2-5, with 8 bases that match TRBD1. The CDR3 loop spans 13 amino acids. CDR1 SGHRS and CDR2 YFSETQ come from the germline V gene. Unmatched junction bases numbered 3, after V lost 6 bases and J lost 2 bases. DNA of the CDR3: TGCGCCAGCACCGGGACAGGACAAGAGACCCAGTACTTC. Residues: CASTGTGQETQYF.

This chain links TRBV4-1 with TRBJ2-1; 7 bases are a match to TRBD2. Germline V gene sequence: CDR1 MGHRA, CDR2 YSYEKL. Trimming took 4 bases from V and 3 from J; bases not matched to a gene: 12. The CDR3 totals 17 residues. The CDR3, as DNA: TGCGCCAGCAGCCTTAAACGGGGCGGGAGCGACTACAATGAGCAGTTCTTC. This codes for CASSLKRGGSDYNEQFF.

This chain's CDR3 is CASRKIQENTEAFF. In DNA, the CDR3 is TGTGCCAGCAGAAAAATACAGGAGAACACTGAAGCTTTCTTT. The V gene is TRBV6-1, the J gene TRBJ1-1, with D possibly matching TRBD1 (5 bases). Per germline, CDR1 MNHNS and CDR2 SASEGT. The CDR3 contains 14 residues. V was cut by 6 bases and J by 1 base, with 12 bases left in between.